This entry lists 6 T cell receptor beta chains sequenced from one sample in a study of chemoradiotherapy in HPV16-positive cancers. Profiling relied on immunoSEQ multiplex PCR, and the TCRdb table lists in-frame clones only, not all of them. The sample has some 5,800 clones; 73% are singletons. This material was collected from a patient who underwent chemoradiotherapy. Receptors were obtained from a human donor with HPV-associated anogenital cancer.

CDR3 bases: TGTGCCAGCAGCCCAGGGGATGGGATGAACACTGAAGCTTTCTTT. Its protein product is CASSPGDGMNTEAFF. J is TRBJ1-1 and V is TRBV6-5; tentative D call: TRBD1 (6 bases). Trimming pared 6 bases from V and 0 bases from J, leaving 14 bases between. CDR3 length equals 15 residues. CDR1 MNHEY and CDR2 SVGAGI come from the germline V gene.

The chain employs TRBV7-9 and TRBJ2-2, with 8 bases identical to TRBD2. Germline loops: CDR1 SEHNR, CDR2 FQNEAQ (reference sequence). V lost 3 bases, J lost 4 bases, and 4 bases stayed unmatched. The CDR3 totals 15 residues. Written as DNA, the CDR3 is TGTGCCAGCAGCTTTAGCGGGGCCAGCACCGGGGAGCTGTTTTTT. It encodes CASSFSGASTGELFF.

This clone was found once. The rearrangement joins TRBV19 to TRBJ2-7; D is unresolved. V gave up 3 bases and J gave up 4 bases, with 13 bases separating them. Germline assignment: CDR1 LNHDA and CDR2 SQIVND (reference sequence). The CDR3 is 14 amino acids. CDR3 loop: CASSILPGRYEQYF. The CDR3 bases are TGTGCCAGTAGTATTTTGCCAGGCCGGTACGAGCAGTACTTC. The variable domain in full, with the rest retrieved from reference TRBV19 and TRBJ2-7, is DGGITQSPKYLFRKEGQNVTLSCEQNLNHDAMYWYRQDPGQGLRLIYYSQIVNDFQKGDIAEGYSVSREKKESFPLTVTSAQKNPTAFYLCASSILPGRYEQYFGPGTRLTVT.

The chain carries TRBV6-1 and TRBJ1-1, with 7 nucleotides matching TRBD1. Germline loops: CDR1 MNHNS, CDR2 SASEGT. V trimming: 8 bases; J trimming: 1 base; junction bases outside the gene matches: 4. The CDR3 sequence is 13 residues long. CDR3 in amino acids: CASARQGNTEAFF. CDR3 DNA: TGTGCCAGCGCCCGACAGGGGAACACTGAAGCTTTCTTT.

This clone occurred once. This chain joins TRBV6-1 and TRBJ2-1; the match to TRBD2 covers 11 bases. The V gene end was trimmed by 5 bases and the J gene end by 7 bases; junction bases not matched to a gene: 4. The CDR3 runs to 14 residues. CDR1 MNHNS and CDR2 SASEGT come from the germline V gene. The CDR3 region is CASSTSGGLNEQFF. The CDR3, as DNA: TGTGCCAGCAGTACTAGCGGGGGTCTGAATGAGCAGTTCTTC.

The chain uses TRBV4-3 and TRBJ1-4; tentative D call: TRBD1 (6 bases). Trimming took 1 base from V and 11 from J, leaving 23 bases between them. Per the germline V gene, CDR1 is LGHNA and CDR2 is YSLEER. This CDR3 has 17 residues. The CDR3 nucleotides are TGCGCCAGCAGCCAAGGGGCAGGGGATGAAAACCCCTGGAAACTGTTTTTT. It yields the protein CASSQGAGDENPWKLFF.